The clone carrying this T cell receptor (beta chain) was counted only a few times. Its antigen is as yet unknown. The data originate from a study of response to subunit inactivated influenza vaccine. Study observations and caveats: Few new T cells, the authors suggested, are recruited by each seasonal influenza vaccination.

Using its own MiXCR run on the RT-PCR reads, TCRdb lists one record per CDR3 protein. Of about 620,000 distinct CDR3 sequences in the sample, 12% are singletons; the top ten hold about 9.4%. V was clipped by 1 base and J by 4 bases; unmatched bases: 5. Germline CDR1 reads LGHNA; CDR2 reads YNFKEQ. The CDR3 runs 16 residues. The TCR comes from a man between 50 and 59 years old who received an inactivated influenza vaccine. This chain uses TRBV4-2 with TRBJ2-2; 8 bases match TRBD1. The sample in question was PBMCs from blood, obtained on the day of vaccination. The chain's CDR3 is CASSQGGQGRTGELFF. The CDR3 nucleotides are TGTGCCAGCAGCCAAGGAGGACAGGGCCGCACCGGGGAGCTGTTTTTT.